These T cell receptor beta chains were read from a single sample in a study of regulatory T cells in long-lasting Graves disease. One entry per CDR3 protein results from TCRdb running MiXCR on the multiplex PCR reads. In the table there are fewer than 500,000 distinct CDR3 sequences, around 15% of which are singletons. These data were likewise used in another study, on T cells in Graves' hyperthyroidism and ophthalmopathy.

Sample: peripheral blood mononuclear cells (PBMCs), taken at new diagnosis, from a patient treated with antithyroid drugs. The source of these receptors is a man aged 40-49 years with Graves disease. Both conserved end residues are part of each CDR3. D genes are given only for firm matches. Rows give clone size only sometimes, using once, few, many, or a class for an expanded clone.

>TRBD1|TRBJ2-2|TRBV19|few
TGTGCCAGTAAAGGGCAGGGGGACAACACCGGGGAGCTGTTTTTT
CASKGQGDNTGELFF
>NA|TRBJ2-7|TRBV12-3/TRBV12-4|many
TGTGCCAGCAGTTTTACAGGGTCGGGGGAGCAGTACTTC
CASSFTGSGEQYF
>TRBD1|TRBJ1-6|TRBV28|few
TGTGCCAGCAGTTTAAGAGGAGGGACAGGGGGCTCACCCCTCCACTTT
CASSLRGGTGGSPLHF
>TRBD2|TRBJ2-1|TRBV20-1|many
TGCAGTGCTTCCAGACTAGCGGGAGTACGGGCAAATGAGCAGTTCTTC
CSASRLAGVRANEQFF
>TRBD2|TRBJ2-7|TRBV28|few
TGTGCCAGCAGTTCCGGGACTAGCCCCTACGAGCAGTACTTC
CASSSGTSPYEQYF
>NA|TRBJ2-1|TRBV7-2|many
TGTGCCAGCAGCTTAGAGGGAAATTCCTACAATGAGCAGTTCTTC
CASSLEGNSYNEQFF
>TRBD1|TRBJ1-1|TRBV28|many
TGTGCCAGCAGTTTAAGTGTCGGACAGGCGGACACTGAAGCTTTCTTT
CASSLSVGQADTEAFF
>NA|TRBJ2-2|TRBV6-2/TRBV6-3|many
TGTGCCAGCAGTTACTTTCCCCCCGGACAGCTCACCGGGGAGCTGTTTTTT
CASSYFPPGQLTGELFF
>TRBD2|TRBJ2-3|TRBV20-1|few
TGCAGTGCTAGTAGGCCTAGCGGGAGGGAGGATACGCAGTATTTT
CSASRPSGREDTQYF
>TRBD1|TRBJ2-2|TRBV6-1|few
TGTGCCAGCAGAGAGGACAGGGCTATCGGGGAGCTGTTTTTT
CASREDRAIGELFF
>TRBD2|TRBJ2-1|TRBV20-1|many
TGCAGTGCTGGGACTAGCGTAAATCACAATGAGCAGTTCTTC
CSAGTSVNHNEQFF
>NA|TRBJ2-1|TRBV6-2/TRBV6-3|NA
TGTGCCAGCAGTGAACCCCAGTTCTTC
CASSEPQFF
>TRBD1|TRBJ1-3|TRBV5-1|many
TGCGCCAGCAGCAGGGACAGGGCGTTTGGAAACACCATATATTTT
CASSRDRAFGNTIYF
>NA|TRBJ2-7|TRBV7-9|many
TGTGCCAGCAGCTTAGGCCCCGGGGGCGAGCAGTACTTC
CASSLGPGGEQYF
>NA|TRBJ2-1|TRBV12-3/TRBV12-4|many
TGCGCCAGCAGCTTGAGAGGGAGCTACAATGAGCAGTTCTTC
CASSLRGSYNEQFF
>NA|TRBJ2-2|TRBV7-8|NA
TGTGCCAGCAGCTCCCAGGACACCGGGGAGCTGTTTTTT
CASSSQDTGELFF
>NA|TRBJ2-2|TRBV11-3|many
TGTGCCAGCAGCCGAATGGGGGCGAATCCCGGGGAGCTGTTTTTT
CASSRMGANPGELFF
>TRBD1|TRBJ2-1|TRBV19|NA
TGTGCCAGTAGACCGGGACAGGGGTGGAATGAGCAGTTCTTC
CASRPGQGWNEQFF
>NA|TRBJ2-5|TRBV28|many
TGTGCCGCCACCGGACAGAGGCGAGAGACCCAGTACTTC
CAATGQRRETQYF
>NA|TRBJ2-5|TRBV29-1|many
TGCAGCGTTGAGCGGCAGCAAGAGACCCAGTACTTC
CSVERQQETQYF
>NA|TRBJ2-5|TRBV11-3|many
TGTGCCAGCAGCTTCCCAGGGATCCAAGAGACCCAGTACTTC
CASSFPGIQETQYF
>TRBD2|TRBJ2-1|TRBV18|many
TGTGCCAGCAGCCCACCGGGGGGTGGCTCCTACAATGAGCAGTTCTTC
CASSPPGGGSYNEQFF
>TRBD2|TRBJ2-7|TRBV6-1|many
TGTGCCGCCAGAGGGAGGGGGACTAGCGGCTACGAGCAGTACTTC
CAARGRGTSGYEQYF
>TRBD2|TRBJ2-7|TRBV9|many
TGTGCCAGCAGCCCTCGCTCGGGAGCGGGAGTAGACGAGCAGTACTTC
CASSPRSGAGVDEQYF
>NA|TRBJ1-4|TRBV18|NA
TGTGCCAGCTCACCTAACCTCCGAACAGAGAATGAAAAACTGTTTTTT
CASSPNLRTENEKLFF
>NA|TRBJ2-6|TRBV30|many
TGTGCCTGGAGTGTACGTGGGGGTACTGGGGCCAACGTCCTGACTTTC
CAWSVRGGTGANVLTF
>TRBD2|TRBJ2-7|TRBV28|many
TGTGCCAGCAGTCCCCCGTCCCGCGGGAGGCTCTACGAGCAGTACTTC
CASSPPSRGRLYEQYF
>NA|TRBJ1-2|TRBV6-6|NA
TGTGCCAGCAGTTACTCGGGATTCAGCGGCTATGGCTACACCTTC
CASSYSGFSGYGYTF